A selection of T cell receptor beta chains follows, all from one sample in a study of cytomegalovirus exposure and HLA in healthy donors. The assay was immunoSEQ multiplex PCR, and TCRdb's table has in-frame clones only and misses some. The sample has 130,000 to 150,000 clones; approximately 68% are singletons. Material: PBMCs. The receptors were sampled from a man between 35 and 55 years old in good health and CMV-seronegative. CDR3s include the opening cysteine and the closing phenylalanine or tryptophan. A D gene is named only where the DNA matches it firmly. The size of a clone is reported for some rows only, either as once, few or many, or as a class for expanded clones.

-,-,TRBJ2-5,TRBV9,TGTGCCAGCGGGCCGCAAGAGACCCAGTACTTC,CASGPQETQYF
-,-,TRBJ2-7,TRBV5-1,TGCGCCAGCAGCTTGCTTAGTACAGGGTCCCCGGTCGAGCAGTACTTC,CASSLLSTGSPVEQYF
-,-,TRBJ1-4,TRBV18,TGTGCCAGCTCACCCCCCCGGATGGAGGATGAAAAACTGTTTTTT,CASSPPRMEDEKLFF
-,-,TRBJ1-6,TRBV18,TGTGCCAGCTCACCCCCGCAGGGGTCTGAGGTAAGCCCCTATAATTCACCCCTCCACTTT,CASSPPQGSEVSPYNSPLHF
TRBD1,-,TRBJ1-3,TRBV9,TGTGCCAGCAGCCCTCACAGGGGGTCCAGCTCTGGAAACACCATATATTTT,CASSPHRGSSSGNTIYF
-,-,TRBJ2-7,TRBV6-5,TGTGCCAGCAGTTACTCGACTAGGGGCTACGAGCAGTACTTC,CASSYSTRGYEQYF
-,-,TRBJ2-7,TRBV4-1,TGCGCCAGCAGCCAAGATGGGCATGGGGACACTTCCTACGAGCAGTACTTC,CASSQDGHGDTSYEQYF
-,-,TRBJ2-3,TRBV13,TGTGCCAGCAGCTTAGGGGCGGGAACCACAGATACGCAGTATTTT,CASSLGAGTTDTQYF
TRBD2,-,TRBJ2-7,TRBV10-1,TGCGCCAGCAGTGATGTTACGGGAGGCGCCTTCTACGAGCAGTACTTC,CASSDVTGGAFYEQYF
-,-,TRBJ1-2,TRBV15,TGTGCCACCAGCAGAGATAAACAAGTATGGGGCTACCCCTTC,CATSRDKQVWGYPF
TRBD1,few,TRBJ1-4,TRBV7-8,TGTGCCAGCAGCTCGCCGGGACAGAATGAAAAACTGTTTTTT,CASSSPGQNEKLFF
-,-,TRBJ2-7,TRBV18,TGTGCCAGCTCACCACCTGGAGGACAGAGAAGCTCCTACGAGCAGTACTTC,CASSPPGGQRSSYEQYF
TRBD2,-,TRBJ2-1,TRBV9,TGTGCCAGCAGCCCCGGGACTAGCGGGGGAGTCTCCTACAATGAGCAGTTCTTC,CASSPGTSGGVSYNEQFF
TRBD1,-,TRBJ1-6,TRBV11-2,TGTGCCAGCAGCTCGGGACAGGGGGCATCACCCCTCCACTTT,CASSSGQGASPLHF
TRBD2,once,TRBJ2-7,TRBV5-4,TGTGCCAGCAGCTTGATGAGCGGGAGAGGCTACGAGCAGTACTTC,CASSLMSGRGYEQYF
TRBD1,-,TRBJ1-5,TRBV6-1,TGTGCCAGCAGTGAAAGGTACGGGACAGCTGATCATCAGCCCCAGCATTTT,CASSERYGTADHQPQHF
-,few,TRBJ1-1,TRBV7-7,TGTGCCAGCAGCTTATCGGGGAACACTGAAGCTTTCTTT,CASSLSGNTEAFF
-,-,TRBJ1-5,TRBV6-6,TGTGCCAGCGGGGGGAATAGCAATCAGCCCCAGCATTTT,CASGGNSNQPQHF
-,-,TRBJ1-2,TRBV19,TGTGCCAGTAGTATAGCAGGAGGGGCGCAAGGCTACACCTTC,CASSIAGGAQGYTF
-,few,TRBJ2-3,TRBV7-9,TGTGCCAGCAGCTTTTATGCAGATACGCAGTATTTT,CASSFYADTQYF
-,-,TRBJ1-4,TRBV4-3,TGCGCCAGCAGCCAAGAGGGGGGTTTCTTCAATGAAAAACTGTTTTTT,CASSQEGGFFNEKLFF
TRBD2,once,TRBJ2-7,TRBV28,TGTGCCAGCAGTTTGATCGGACTAGCGGGATTGTGGCAGTACTTC,CASSLIGLAGLWQYF
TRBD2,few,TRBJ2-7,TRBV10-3,TGTGCCATCAGTGAGTTGGCGGGAGTGACTCCGAGAACGCAGTACTTC,CAISELAGVTPRTQYF